This paragraph reports one TCR beta chain. This clonotype came up a few times. Its target antigen remains unknown. No clone much larger than this one lies a single base away; base qualities are absent. Library construction relied on 5' RACE. The reads were generated on an Illumina HiSeq 2000. A universal primer binding site was introduced by template switching, and a unique molecular identifier was present in the final cDNA, enabling accurate counting of TCR cDNA molecules. First-strand cDNA for TCR alpha and beta chains was synthesized from specific primers in the conserved constant-segment region. To control for contamination, every cDNA library was double barcoded, receiving both a SMART-Mk sample barcode and Illumina barcodes. TruSeq adapter sequences and Illumina sample barcodes were added in two successive PCR steps. TCR alpha and beta cDNA libraries were sequenced on the Illumina HiSeq platform with custom primers. On the authors' methods: MiGEC processed the raw reads to extract unique molecular identifiers, while MiXCR was used to determine the CDR3 positions. For each individual, recombination models were inferred using an EM algorithm with the repgenHMM and IGoR tools. The tcR package in R was used for shared clonotype analysis, with sharing normalized by the product of cloneset sizes. Out-of-frame nonproductive sequences were analyzed to study raw recombination free of thymic and clonal selection effects. Starting from the raw public reads, TCRdb applied fastp trimming at Q25, assembled clones with MiXCR and retained in-frame beta chains. Every entry covers one CDR3 protein and lists the most common genes and DNA from its rows. In this record, the V and J calls reflect TCRdb's handling and not the investigators' own analysis. This sample gives 460,000 or so distinct CDR3 sequences in total; over 12% of them show up just once. The top ten constitute 0.52% of the sample.

CDR1 and CDR2, looked up from the germline V gene (reference sequence), are DFQATT and SNEGSKA. The V end loses 1 base and the J end loses 5 bases, and a stretch of 9 bases separates them. From cysteine to phenylalanine, the CDR3 is 13 amino acids long. Only the CDR3 DNA is retained, 39 bases long and in frame from the first base. Every donor in the study was a healthy Caucasian. Three pairs of female monozygotic twins, all aged roughly 18 to 29 years, were included in the twin cohort. Positive isolation kits from Invitrogen were used to isolate the CD4+ and CD8+ T cell populations. The data derive from a study of identical twins listed by TCRdb under 2016. With regard to the full study: The study deep-sequenced TCR alpha and beta repertoires from monozygotic twins, unrelated adults of various ages and cord blood to test whether fetal clonotypes persist. To rule out contamination, the twin experiments were replicated at different times with different library preparation protocols. Summary of the overall study and its limitations: In monozygotic twins, recombination models systematically underestimated out-of-frame TCR alpha sharing, but the models matched the sharing seen between unrelated individuals. Compared with coincidental sharing between unrelated individuals, out-of-frame TCR alpha sequences shared between twins had an excess of sequences with low generation probability. Because the same donors could not be followed over many years, the conclusions depended on cross-sectional statistical analysis. Abundant cord blood beta clonotypes had fewer insertions, young adult naive repertoires showed a similar but weaker trend, and memory repertoires showed no such trend. Zero-insertion analyses could be partly confounded by invariant T cells such as MAIT and iNKT, though diverse VJ usage argued against such confounding for most clonotypes. Excess twin sharing in beta out-of-frame sequences was weaker because fewer shared sequences lowered the signal-to-noise ratio.

In addition, the sample was reused for a study of yellow fever vaccine responses in identical twins. As the second publication notes: According to the authors, in identical twins the way T cells responded to vaccination appeared partly convergent and partly personalized. The study precisely tracked vaccine-responding T cell clones in identical twins.

Material: CD4+ T cells sorted from blood. The chain joins TRBV20-1 to TRBJ1-5; the D gene is not confidently resolved. The TCR comes from a young woman in good health. The sequenced DNA: TGCAGTGCTAGAGTTGTGGAAGATCAGCCCCAGCATTTT. Its amino acids are CSARVVEDQPQHF.